The 22 T cell receptor beta chains reported below all come from one sample, sequenced in a study of cytomegalovirus exposure and HLA in healthy donors (dated by TCRdb to 2016 to 2017). Libraries were prepared through the immunoSEQ multiplex PCR assay. The multiplex PCR relied on a mix of 60 forward primers for TCR Vbeta segments and 13 reverse primers for TCR Jbeta segments. TCRdb provides this immuneACCESS table in a form limited to in-frame rearrangements. Some clones are lacking; in checked studies, under half of them reflect an unresolved V gene, and why the rest are absent is not known. The sample table includes some 120,000 clones. The ten largest clones take up less than 3% of the sample. The specimen was PBMCs. These receptors originate from a man younger than 45 in good health and CMV-seronegative.

The chain combines TRBV30 with TRBJ1-6; no reliable D call. The V and J ends lost 0 bases and 9 bases respectively, with 15 bases between them. The CDR3 is made up of 15 amino acids. CDR1 GTSNPN and CDR2 SVGIG come from the germline V gene (reference sequence). CDR3 bases: TGTGCCTGGAGTGTACGCGACTCTTTGACTTCACCCCTCCACTTT. Translating gives CAWSVRDSLTSPLHF.

The J gene is TRBJ1-4, the V gene TRBV30; 10 positions agree with TRBD1. Germline CDR1 and CDR2: GTSNPN and SVGIG (reference sequence). The V segment lost 1 base and the J segment 8 bases; nucleotides outside the gene matches: 1. CDR3 length: 13 residues. The DNA of the CDR3 is TGTGCCTGGAGTGGACAGGGGGCGGAAAAACTGTTTTTT. This gives the protein CAWSGQGAEKLFF.

The genes are TRBV28 and TRBJ2-7; 8 positions match TRBD2. This CDR3 region has 13 residues. Trimming removed 5 bases from V and 6 bases from J; junction bases left unmatched: 6. The germline V gene encodes CDR1 MDHEN and CDR2 SYDVKM. Here the CDR3 reads CASSQGLVAEQYF. CDR3 coding DNA: TGTGCCAGCAGTCAGGGACTAGTCGCCGAGCAGTACTTC.

The genes are TRBV28 and TRBJ2-3, with D possibly matching TRBD1 (5 bases). With 5 bases removed from V and 6 bases from J, the gap between germline ends came to 6 bases. Germline loops: CDR1 MDHEN, CDR2 SYDVKM. The CDR3 consists of 11 residues. The chain's CDR3 is CASSPGDTQYF. CDR3 coding DNA: TGTGCCAGCAGTCCAGGGGATACGCAGTATTTT.

The chain recombines TRBV4-2 with TRBJ2-7, with TRBD2 identical over 10 bases. The CDR3 sequence is 14 residues long. Germline loops: CDR1 LGHNA, CDR2 YNFKEQ. V was pared by 3 bases and J by 3 bases, with 2 bases of the junction left unmatched. CDR3 protein: CASSQGLAIYEQYF. The CDR3 DNA reads TGTGCCAGCAGCCAGGGACTAGCGATCTACGAGCAGTACTTC.

Details on this clone: One end of the junction is discordant with germline, which a read error may explain. The rearrangement joins TRBV7-2 to TRBJ2-1; D might be TRBD2 (5 bases). CDR3 length equals 15 residues. CDR1 and CDR2 (germline): SGHTA, FQGNSA. The CDR3 DNA reads TGTGCCAGCAGCCTAGCTCATCGGGGTTACAATGAGCAGTTCTTC. Amino acid sequence: CASSLAHRGYNEQFF.

The rearrangement joins TRBV11-2 to TRBJ1-3, with a possible D match to TRBD1 (6 bases). The CDR3 runs to 15 residues. Germline CDR1 SGHAT, CDR2 FQNNGV. V lost 5 bases, J lost 5 bases, and 16 bases lay in between. For the CDR3, the DNA is TGTGCCAGCAGCCCGCAACGGGACACCCGAAACACCATATATTTT. The encoded protein is CASSPQRDTRNTIYF.

The rearrangement uses TRBV6-5 and TRBJ2-7; 11 bases align to TRBD2. Trimming removed 6 bases from V and 4 bases from J; junction bases left unmatched: 5. CDR1 and CDR2 (germline): MNHEY, SVGAGI. This CDR3 is 14 amino acids long. The CDR3 region has the DNA TGTGCCAGCAGCCGACTAGCGGGAAAATACGAGCAGTACTTC. It encodes CASSRLAGKYEQYF.

This rearrangement joins TRBV18 to TRBJ2-1; the match to TRBD1 covers 7 bases. CDR1 and CDR2 (germline): KGHSH, LQKENI. The CDR3 has 14 residues. The junction had 5 bases not matched to a gene; V was cut back by 3 bases and J by 6 bases. The CDR3 sequence is CASSPRDSINEQFF. Here the CDR3 DNA reads TGTGCCAGCTCACCCCGGGACAGCATCAATGAGCAGTTCTTC.

The chain combines TRBV6-4 with TRBJ2-3, with TRBD2 matching over 7 bases. The CDR3 totals 15 residues. The germline CDR1 and CDR2 sequences are MRHNA and SNTAGT. Trimming took 4 bases from V and 0 from J; bases not matched to a gene: 4. CDR3 nucleotide sequence: TGTGCCAGCAGTGGTACTAGCGCTAGCACAGATACGCAGTATTTT. Protein: CASSGTSASTDTQYF.

The chain employs TRBV12-5 and TRBJ2-1, with 11 bases matching TRBD1. The germline CDR1 and CDR2 sequences are LGHNT and FRNRAP. V lost 2 bases, J lost 3 bases, and 6 bases stayed unmatched. The length of the CDR3 is 17 residues. CDR3 in DNA: TGTGCTAGTGGTTTGCTCTGGACAGGGGGCATCTACAATGAGCAGTTCTTC. It codes for CASGLLWTGGIYNEQFF.

The V gene is TRBV4-2, the J gene TRBJ1-1, with TRBD1 matching 8 bases. The CDR3 runs to 15 residues. Per the germline V gene, CDR1 is LGHNA and CDR2 is YNFKEQ. V lost 4 bases, J lost 4 bases, and 8 bases stayed unmatched. CDR3 DNA sequence: TGTGCCAGCAGCCTTATGACAGGGGTTGGCACTGAAGCTTTCTTT. Its translation: CASSLMTGVGTEAFF.

The rearrangement joins TRBV4-1 to TRBJ1-6; maybe TRBD1 (5 bases). Trimming removed 4 bases at V and 5 bases at J, with 15 bases between. The germline V gene encodes CDR1 MGHRA and CDR2 YSYEKL. The CDR3 sequence is 16 residues long. CDR3 sequence: CASSRGEGINNSPLHF. In DNA, the CDR3 is TGCGCCAGCAGCCGGGGGGAGGGGATAAATAATTCACCCCTCCACTTT.

This chain uses TRBV30 with TRBJ2-1; maybe TRBD2 (5 bases). Germline assignment: CDR1 GTSNPN and CDR2 SVGIG (reference sequence). The ends were cut back, 4 bases at V and 4 bases at J, with 17 bases in the middle. The CDR3 spans 15 residues. DNA of the CDR3: TGTGCCTGGACCGTGGGAGCGGCGTTGTACAATGAGCAGTTCTTC. It codes for CAWTVGAALYNEQFF.

This rearrangement joins TRBV6-4 to TRBJ2-1; 7 bases are shared with TRBD2. The germline CDR1 and CDR2 sequences are MRHNA and SNTAGT. V lost 3 bases and J lost 7; bases outside the gene matches: 3. The CDR3 sequence is 13 residues long. CDR3 in DNA: TGTGCCAGCAGTGAGGGGGGGGAAAATGAGCAGTTCTTC. Amino acids: CASSEGGENEQFF.

V is TRBV20-1 and J is TRBJ1-1; D is ambiguous. This CDR3 has 11 amino acids. Germline values: CDR1 DFQATT, CDR2 SNEGSKA (reference sequence). V was trimmed by 5 bases and J by 8 bases, leaving 12 bases between them. The CDR3 protein is CSARQDWEAFF. CDR3 bases: TGCAGTGCTCGCCAGGATTGGGAAGCTTTCTTT.

The chain recombines TRBV28 with TRBJ1-1; D not certain. CDR1 is MDHEN, CDR2 SYDVKM, per germline. Trimming stripped 5 bases from V and 5 bases from J, with 15 bases between. The CDR3 runs to 14 residues. Written as DNA, the CDR3 is TGTGCCAGCAGTCCCGGAATTGGAGGAACTGAAGCTTTCTTT. This translates into CASSPGIGGTEAFF.

This chain links TRBV7-2 with TRBJ2-3, with D possibly matching TRBD1 (5 bases). Germline-derived CDR1 and CDR2 are SGHTA and FQGNSA. V lost 5 bases to trimming and J lost 2 bases, with 14 bases between them. This CDR3 comprises 15 residues. The CDR3 coding sequence is TGTGCCAGCAGCCCGGGCAGGGTACACACAGATACGCAGTATTTT. This sequence encodes CASSPGRVHTDTQYF. The full variable domain, its missing parts supplied by reference TRBV7-2 and TRBJ2-3, is GAGVSQSPSNKVTEKGKDVELRCDPISGHTALYWYRQSLGQGLEFLIYFQGNSAPDKSGLPSDRFSAERTGGSVSTLTIQRTQQEDSAVYLCASSPGRVHTDTQYFGPGTRLTVL.

This chain uses TRBV6-6 with TRBJ2-7; 14 bases are a match to TRBD2. CDR1 and CDR2 (germline): MNHNY, SVGAGI (reference sequence). CDR3 size: 16 residues. The junction had 7 bases not matched to a gene; V was cut back by 4 bases and J by 5 bases. Here the CDR3 reads CASSSGTSGSRHEQYF. CDR3 nucleotides: TGTGCCAGCAGTTCCGGGACTAGCGGGAGTCGGCACGAGCAGTACTTC.

The V gene is TRBV15, the J gene TRBJ2-3; D might be TRBD2 (5 bases). CDR1 LNHNV and CDR2 YYDKDF come from the germline V gene (reference sequence). The CDR3 totals 16 residues. Trimming cost V 5 bases and J 2 bases, with 17 bases left between them. CDR3 amino acids: CATSGPAALNTDTQYF. The CDR3 nucleotides are TGTGCCACCAGCGGGCCAGCGGCCCTGAACACAGATACGCAGTATTTT.

This sequence joins TRBV28 and TRBJ2-5; the match to TRBD2 covers 9 bases. The CDR3 has 19 amino acids. The germline V gene has CDR1 MDHEN and CDR2 SYDVKM. After removal of 2 bases from V and 3 bases from J, the junction contained 16 bases not matched to a gene. CDR3 nucleotide sequence: TGTGCCAGCAGTTTAGCCCCCGAGTTGCGGACTAGCGTTGAAGAGACCCAGTACTTC. Translated: CASSLAPELRTSVEETQYF.

The CDR3 loop reads CASSMTGDNEQFF. The CDR3 DNA reads TGTGCCAGCAGTATGACGGGGGACAATGAGCAGTTCTTC. The V gene is TRBV11-2, the J gene TRBJ2-1; tentative D call: TRBD2 (6 bases). V lost 6 bases and J lost 5, with 11 bases in between. The CDR3 consists of 13 residues. Germline assignment: CDR1 SGHAT and CDR2 FQNNGV. Full variable domain (rest looked up from reference TRBV11-2 and TRBJ2-1): EAGVAQSPRYKIIEKRQSVAFWCNPISGHATLYWYQQILGQGPKLLIQFQNNGVVDDSQLPKDRFSAERLKGVDSTLKIQPAKLEDSAVYLCASSMTGDNEQFFGPGTRLTVL.